A single sample gave rise to the 14 T cell receptor beta chains below, sequenced in a study of radiation and T cells in renal cell carcinoma (dated by TCRdb to between 2020 and 2021). The sample's time point label, decoded: baseline pretreatment blood. Explained via the paper, the treatment or condition label denotes: 15 Gy SBRT to primary tumor, nephrectomy 4 weeks later. The library was prepared using the immunoSEQ multiplex PCR assay. TCRdb obtained this table from immuneACCESS and retained in-frame rearrangements with V and J assigned. These tables miss some clones; where compared with another copy, unresolved V genes account for less than half of the shortfall, and the remainder is unexplained. The sample table holds 40,000 to 60,000 clones, of which roughly four fifths were seen once. Of the sample, roughly a third is held by the ten largest clones. This material consisted of blood, taken from a patient whose treatment included radiotherapy and nephrectomy. Receptors originate from a woman between 65 and 79 years old with renal cell carcinoma.

This clone has just a few counts. The rearrangement links TRBV5-1 to TRBJ1-1; D gene ambiguous. CDR1 and CDR2 from the germline V gene are SGHRS and YFSETQ. There are 11 residues in the CDR3. With 0 bases removed from V and 11 bases from J, the gap between germline ends came to 8 bases. CDR3 amino acids: CASSLGGTAFF. The CDR3 DNA follows: TGCGCCAGCAGCTTGGGAGGAACGGCTTTCTTT.

This chain uses TRBV19 with TRBJ2-3, with D possibly TRBD2 on 5 matching bases. CDR3 length: 15 residues. The germline gives CDR1 LNHDA, CDR2 SQIVND (reference sequence). Trimming left V 7 bases short and J 0 bases short, with 14 bases between. The CDR3 loop is CASTMRAVSTDTQYF. In nucleotides, the CDR3 is TGTGCCAGTACTATGAGGGCCGTTAGCACAGATACGCAGTATTTT.

This chain links TRBV28 with TRBJ2-1; D is perhaps TRBD2 (5 bases). The CDR3 totals 14 residues. The germline CDR1 and CDR2 sequences are MDHEN and SYDVKM. With 7 bases removed from V and 5 bases from J, the gap between germline ends came to 15 bases. The CDR3 sequence: CASIEGGPNNEQFF. In nucleotides, the CDR3 is TGTGCCAGCATTGAGGGCGGGCCAAACAATGAGCAGTTCTTC.

The chain recombines TRBV7-6 with TRBJ1-6; tentatively, D is TRBD1 (5 bases). Germline V CDR1 and CDR2: SGHVS, FNYEAQ. The CDR3 runs to 15 residues. V shed 6 bases and J shed 9 bases, with 18 bases lying between them. The CDR3 here is CASSHTGQDGSPLHF. Here the CDR3 DNA reads TGTGCCAGCAGTCATACGGGGCAAGACGGTTCACCCCTCCACTTT. The whole variable domain, filled in from reference TRBV7-6 and TRBJ1-6, reads GAGVSQSPRYKVTKRGQDVALRCDPISGHVSLYWYRQALGQGPEFLTYFNYEAQQDKSGLPNDRFSAERPEGSISTLTIQRTEQRDSAMYRCASSHTGQDGSPLHFGNGTRLTVT.

The V call is TRBV7-2, the J call TRBJ2-7; tentative D call: TRBD2 (6 bases). V shed 2 bases and J shed 7 bases, with 15 bases lying between them. Germline V gene data show CDR1 as SGHTA and CDR2 as FQGNSA. The CDR3 length is 14 residues. The CDR3 nucleotides are TGTGCCAGCAGCTTATCTCGACCAGCGGGTGAGCAGTACTTC. Its translation: CASSLSRPAGEQYF. Full variable domain (outside the CDR3, taken from reference TRBV7-2 and TRBJ2-7): GAGVSQSPSNKVTEKGKDVELRCDPISGHTALYWYRQSLGQGLEFLIYFQGNSAPDKSGLPSDRFSAERTGGSVSTLTIQRTQQEDSAVYLCASSLSRPAGEQYFGPGTRLTVT.

The chain combines TRBV7-2 with TRBJ2-1; D is undetermined. Deletions cut 1 base from V and 10 bases from J, with 17 bases between. Germline lookup yields CDR1 SGHTA and CDR2 FQGNSA. This CDR3 spans 15 amino acids. Here the CDR3 reads CASSLGLTDIGEQFF. CDR3 DNA: TGTGCCAGCAGCTTAGGCCTAACGGATATCGGAGAGCAGTTCTTC.

This rearrangement joins TRBV5-4 to TRBJ1-2, with D perhaps TRBD1 (6 bases). V was trimmed by 2 bases and J by 8 bases, leaving 13 bases between them. The germline V gene encodes CDR1 SGHNT and CDR2 YYREEE (reference sequence). The CDR3 length is 13 residues. CDR3 DNA sequence: TGTGCCAGCAGCTTAATTGGGGGCGCGGGCTACACCTTC. Protein: CASSLIGGAGYTF.

The chain joins TRBV19 to TRBJ2-7; maybe TRBD1 (6 bases). Trimming pared 4 bases from V and 2 bases from J, leaving 15 bases between. CDR3 length equals 15 residues. CDR1 and CDR2 (germline): LNHDA, SQIVND (reference sequence). The CDR3 is CASSSSGQGTYEQYF. CDR3 sequence (DNA): TGTGCCAGTAGTAGCTCCGGGCAGGGGACCTACGAGCAGTACTTC.

The rearrangement uses TRBV6-5 and TRBJ1-1, with D uncertain. There are 13 residues in the CDR3. CDR1 is MNHEY and CDR2 is SVGAGI in the germline V gene. Trimming shortened V by 2 bases and J by 3 bases, and 7 bases separated the two germline ends. In nucleotides, the CDR3 is TGTGCCAGCAGTTACGGACCGGACACTGAAGCTTTCTTT. Translation: CASSYGPDTEAFF.

The chain joins TRBV6-6 to TRBJ2-3; 8 nucleotides line up with TRBD1. Trimming removed 4 bases from V and 0 bases from J; junction bases left unmatched: 6. Germline assignment: CDR1 MNHNY and CDR2 SVGAGI (reference sequence). The CDR3 is 16 residues long. The CDR3 here is CASSFGQGPSTDTQYF. The DNA of the CDR3 is TGTGCCAGCAGTTTTGGACAGGGCCCAAGCACAGATACGCAGTATTTT.

The rearrangement uses TRBV9 and TRBJ2-5; 8 bases are shared with TRBD1. The CDR3 spans 13 residues. The germline V gene encodes CDR1 SGDLS and CDR2 YYNGEE. The V segment lost 4 bases and the J segment 2 bases; nucleotides outside the gene matches: 1. Written as DNA, the CDR3 is TGTGCCAGCAGCAGACAGGGGCAAGAGACCCAGTACTTC. Encoded protein: CASSRQGQETQYF.

The rearrangement links TRBV7-9 to TRBJ2-6; D is unclear. This CDR3 is built from 13 residues. Per the germline V gene, CDR1 is SEHNR and CDR2 is FQNEAQ (reference sequence). Trimming took off 3 bases at V and 7 bases at J, with 7 bases between the two ends. CDR3 sequence reads: CASSFTNANVLTF. In nucleotides, the CDR3 is TGTGCCAGCAGCTTCACCAACGCCAACGTCCTGACTTTC.

In its sample, this clone was seen a few times. The chain couples TRBV5-1 to TRBJ1-1; maybe TRBD1 (6 bases). Germline lookup yields CDR1 SGHRS and CDR2 YFSETQ. The CDR3 spans 17 residues. The ends were cut back, 0 bases at V and 1 base at J, with 16 bases in the middle. This CDR3 is CASSLGRGESRNTEAFF. In DNA, the CDR3 is TGCGCCAGCAGCTTGGGCAGGGGAGAATCTCGGAACACTGAAGCTTTCTTT.

V is TRBV9 and J is TRBJ2-3; tentative D call: TRBD2 (6 bases). The V end was cut by 4 bases, the J end by 5 bases, with 17 bases between. Germline CDR1 is SGDLS and CDR2 is YYNGEE. The CDR3 spans 15 residues. The CDR3, as DNA: TGTGCCAGCAGCCCCCGGGAGCCTCTGCAAGATACGCAGTATTTT. It is translated as CASSPREPLQDTQYF.